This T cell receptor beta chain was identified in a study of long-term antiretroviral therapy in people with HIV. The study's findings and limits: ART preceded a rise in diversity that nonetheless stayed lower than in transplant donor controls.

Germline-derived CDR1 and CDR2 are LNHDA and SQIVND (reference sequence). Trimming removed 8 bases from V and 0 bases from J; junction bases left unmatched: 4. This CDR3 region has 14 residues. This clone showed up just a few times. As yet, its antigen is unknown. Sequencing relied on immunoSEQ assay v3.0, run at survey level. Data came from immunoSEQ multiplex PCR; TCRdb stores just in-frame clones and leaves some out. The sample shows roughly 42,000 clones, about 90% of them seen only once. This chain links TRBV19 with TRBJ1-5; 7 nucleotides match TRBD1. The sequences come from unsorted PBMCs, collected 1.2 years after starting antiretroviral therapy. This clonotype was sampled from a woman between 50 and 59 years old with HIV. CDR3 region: CASGGTVSNQPQHF. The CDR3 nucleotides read TGTGCCAGTGGCGGGACAGTTAGCAATCAGCCCCAGCATTTT. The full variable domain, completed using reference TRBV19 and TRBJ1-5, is DGGITQSPKYLFRKEGQNVTLSCEQNLNHDAMYWYRQDPGQGLRLIYYSQIVNDFQKGDIAEGYSVSREKKESFPLTVTSAQKNPTAFYLCASGGTVSNQPQHFGDGTRLSIL.